This TCR beta chain was sequenced during a study of cytomegalovirus exposure and HLA in healthy donors. Turning to this clone: Its antigen is still unknown.

Broader study findings: It was reportedly the case that the classifier diagnosed cytomegalovirus status with high specificity and sensitivity.

The V gene lost 4 bases and the J gene lost 4 bases, with 13 bases spanning the gap. This CDR3 contains 13 residues. Germline V gives CDR1 SQVTM, CDR2 ANQGSEA. Healthy bone marrow donors made up the cohort. This PCR relied on a set of 60 Vbeta primers and 13 Jbeta primers. Generated by immunoSEQ multiplex PCR, the TCRdb table keeps only in-frame clones and is missing some. The data show roughly 150,000 clones, roughly 80% seen once. The chain combines TRBV29-1 with TRBJ1-2; D gene ambiguous. Sequences were obtained from PBMCs. The TCR was taken from a male donor in good health and CMV-seronegative. The CDR3 region has the DNA TGCAGCGTTGTTGCCCAGGCGGGCTATGGCTACACCTTC. Its translation is CSVVAQAGYGYTF.